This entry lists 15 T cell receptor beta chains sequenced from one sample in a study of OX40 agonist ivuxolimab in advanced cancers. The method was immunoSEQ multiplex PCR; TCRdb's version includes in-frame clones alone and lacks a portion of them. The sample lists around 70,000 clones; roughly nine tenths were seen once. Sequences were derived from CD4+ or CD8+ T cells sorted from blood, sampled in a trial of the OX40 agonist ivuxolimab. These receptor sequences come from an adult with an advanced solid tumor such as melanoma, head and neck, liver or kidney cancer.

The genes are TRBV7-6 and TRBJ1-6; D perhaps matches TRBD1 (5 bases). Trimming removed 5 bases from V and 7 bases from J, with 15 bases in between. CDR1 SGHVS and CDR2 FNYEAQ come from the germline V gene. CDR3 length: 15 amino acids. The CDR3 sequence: CASSPRGGDNSPLHF. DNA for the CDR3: TGTGCCAGCAGCCCTCGAGGCGGGGACAATTCACCCCTCCACTTT.

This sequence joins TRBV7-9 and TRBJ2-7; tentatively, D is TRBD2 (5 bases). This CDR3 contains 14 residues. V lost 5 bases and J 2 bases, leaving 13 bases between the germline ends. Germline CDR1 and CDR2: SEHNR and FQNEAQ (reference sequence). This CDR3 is CASSQTGNPYEQYF. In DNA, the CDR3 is TGTGCCAGCAGCCAAACGGGGAACCCCTACGAGCAGTACTTC. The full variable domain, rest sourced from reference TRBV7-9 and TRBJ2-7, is DTGVSQNPRHKITKRGQNVTFRCDPISEHNRLYWYRQTLGQGPEFLTYFQNEAQLEKSRLLSDRFSAERPKGSFSTLEIQRTEQGDSAMYLCASSQTGNPYEQYFGPGTRLTVT.

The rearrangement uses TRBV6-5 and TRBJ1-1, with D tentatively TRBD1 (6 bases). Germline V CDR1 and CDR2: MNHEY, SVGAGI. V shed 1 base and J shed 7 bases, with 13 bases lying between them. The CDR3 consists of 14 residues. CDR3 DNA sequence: TGTGCCAGCAGTTACTTTCGGGGGGCCTTTGAAGCTTTCTTT. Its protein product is CASSYFRGAFEAFF.

In nucleotides, the CDR3 is TGTGCCAGCAGCGCAGGGACAGGGGTACACGAGCAGTACTTC. Translation gives CASSAGTGVHEQYF. The chain is built from TRBV13 and TRBJ2-7, with TRBD1 matching over 10 bases. There are 14 residues in the CDR3. The V segment lost 5 bases and the J segment 5 bases; nucleotides outside the gene matches: 6. Looked up from germline, CDR1 is PRHDT and CDR2 is FYEKMQ (reference sequence).

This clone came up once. In DNA, the CDR3 is TGTGCCAGCAGCTTGGCTTTAGCGGGGGGCCATACGCAGTATTTT. Amino acids: CASSLALAGGHTQYF. The chain couples TRBV5-6 to TRBJ2-3; the match to TRBD2 covers 10 bases. The germline gives CDR1 SGHDT, CDR2 YYEEEE. The CDR3 contains 15 residues. V was clipped by 0 bases and J by 7 bases; unmatched bases: 5.

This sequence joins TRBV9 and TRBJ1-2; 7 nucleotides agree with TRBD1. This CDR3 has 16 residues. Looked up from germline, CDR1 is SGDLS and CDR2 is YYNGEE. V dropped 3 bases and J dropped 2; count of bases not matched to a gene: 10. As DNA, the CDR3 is TGTGCCAGCAGCGCCCCGCGACAGGGAGGGAACTATGGCTACACCTTC. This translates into CASSAPRQGGNYGYTF. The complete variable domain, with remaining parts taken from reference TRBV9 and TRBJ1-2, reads DSGVTQTPKHLITATGQRVTLRCSPRSGDLSVYWYQQSLDQGLQFLIQYYNGEERAKGNILERFSAQQFPDLHSELNLSSLELGDSALYFCASSAPRQGGNYGYTFGSGTRLTVV.

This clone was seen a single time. The CDR3 loop reads CASRSFPGGNYEQYF. The CDR3, as DNA: TGTGCCAGCAGAAGTTTCCCGGGGGGAAACTACGAGCAGTACTTC. The gene calls are TRBV27 and TRBJ2-7, with 7 nucleotides matching TRBD2. Germline CDR1 and CDR2: MNHEY and SMNVEV (reference sequence). This CDR3 spans 15 amino acids. V shed 6 bases, J shed 3 bases, and the junction held 11 bases outside the gene matches.

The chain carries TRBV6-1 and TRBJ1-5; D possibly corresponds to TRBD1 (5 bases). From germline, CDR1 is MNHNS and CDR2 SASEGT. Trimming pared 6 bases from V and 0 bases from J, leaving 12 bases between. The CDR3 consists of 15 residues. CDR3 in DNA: TGTGCCAGCAGACCGACAGTCGATAGCAATCAGCCCCAGCATTTT. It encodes CASRPTVDSNQPQHF.

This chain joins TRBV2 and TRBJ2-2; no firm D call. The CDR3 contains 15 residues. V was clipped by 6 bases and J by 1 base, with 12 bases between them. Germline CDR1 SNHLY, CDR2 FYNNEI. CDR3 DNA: TGTGCCAGCAGGGACCAAAATAAGAACACCGGGGAGCTGTTTTTT. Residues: CASRDQNKNTGELFF.

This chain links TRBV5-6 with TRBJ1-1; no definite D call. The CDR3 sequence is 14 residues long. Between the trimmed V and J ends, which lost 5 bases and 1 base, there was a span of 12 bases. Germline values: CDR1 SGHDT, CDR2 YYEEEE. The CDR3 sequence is CASRRAWGNTEAFF. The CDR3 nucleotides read TGTGCCAGCAGGAGAGCGTGGGGGAACACTGAAGCTTTCTTT.

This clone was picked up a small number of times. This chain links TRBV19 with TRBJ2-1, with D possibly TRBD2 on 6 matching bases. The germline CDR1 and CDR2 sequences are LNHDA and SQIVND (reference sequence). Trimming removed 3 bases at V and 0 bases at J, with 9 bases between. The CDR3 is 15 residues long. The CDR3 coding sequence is TGTGCCAGTAGTATCGTGGGACTCTCCTACAATGAGCAGTTCTTC. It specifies CASSIVGLSYNEQFF.

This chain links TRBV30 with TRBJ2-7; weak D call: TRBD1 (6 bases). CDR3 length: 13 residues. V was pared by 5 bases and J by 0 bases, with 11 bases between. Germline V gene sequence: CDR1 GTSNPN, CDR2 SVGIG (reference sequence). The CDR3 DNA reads TGTGCCTGGTCACAGGGTATCTCCTACGAGCAGTACTTC. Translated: CAWSQGISYEQYF.

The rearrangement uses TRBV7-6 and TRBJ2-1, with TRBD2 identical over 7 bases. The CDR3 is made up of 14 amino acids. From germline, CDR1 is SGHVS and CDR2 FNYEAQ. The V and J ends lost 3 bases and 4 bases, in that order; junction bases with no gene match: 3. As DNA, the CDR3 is TGTGCCAGCAGCTTGCCCGGGGGGTACAATGAGCAGTTCTTC. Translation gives CASSLPGGYNEQFF.

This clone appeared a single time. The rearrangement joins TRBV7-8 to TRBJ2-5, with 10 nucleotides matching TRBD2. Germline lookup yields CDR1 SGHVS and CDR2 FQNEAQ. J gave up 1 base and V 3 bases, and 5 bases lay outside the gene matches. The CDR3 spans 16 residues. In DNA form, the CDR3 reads TGTGCCAGCAGCTTGGCCGGGACTAGCGCCCAAGAGACCCAGTACTTC. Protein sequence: CASSLAGTSAQETQYF.

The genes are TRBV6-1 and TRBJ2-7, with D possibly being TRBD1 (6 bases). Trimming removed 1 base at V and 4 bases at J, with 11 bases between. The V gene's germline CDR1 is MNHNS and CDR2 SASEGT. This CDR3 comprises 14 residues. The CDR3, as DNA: TGTGCCAGCAGTGAAGGCAGGGGCGGGTACGAGCAGTACTTC. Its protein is CASSEGRGGYEQYF.